This record looks at one T cell receptor beta chain sequence and its context. These data originate in a study of blood T cell repertoires in COVID-19. For the study at large: Material from acute and convalescent COVID-19 was sourced from the United States, Italy and Spain.

Those enrolled, adults aged roughly 18 to 90 years, came from 25 or so US areas. All recovered Cohort 3 donors got two negative PCRs, got clearance, or saw symptom resolution. Under the authors' procedure: Reference gene primer amplification in the assay estimated nucleated cell counts. Clones were read by immunoSEQ multiplex PCR, and TCRdb kept only the in-frame ones, dropping some. The DNA gave D and trimming, while V, J and clone size come from that table. The profile shows under 300,000 clones, about 85% of them singletons. The CDR3 is made up of 13 amino acids. The V gene lost 4 bases and the J gene lost 4 bases, with 12 bases spanning the gap. Germline CDR1 and CDR2: SQVTM and ANQGSEA.

Sequenced input: PBMCs or T cells enriched from blood (not recorded which). This chain links TRBV29-1 with TRBJ2-3; tentative D call: TRBD2 (5 bases). This clonotype was sampled from a woman in her forties or fifties who had recovered from COVID-19. The CDR3 nucleotides read TGCAGCGTTGGTGAGGGTAAGGCAGATACGCAGTATTTT. Residues: CSVGEGKADTQYF.